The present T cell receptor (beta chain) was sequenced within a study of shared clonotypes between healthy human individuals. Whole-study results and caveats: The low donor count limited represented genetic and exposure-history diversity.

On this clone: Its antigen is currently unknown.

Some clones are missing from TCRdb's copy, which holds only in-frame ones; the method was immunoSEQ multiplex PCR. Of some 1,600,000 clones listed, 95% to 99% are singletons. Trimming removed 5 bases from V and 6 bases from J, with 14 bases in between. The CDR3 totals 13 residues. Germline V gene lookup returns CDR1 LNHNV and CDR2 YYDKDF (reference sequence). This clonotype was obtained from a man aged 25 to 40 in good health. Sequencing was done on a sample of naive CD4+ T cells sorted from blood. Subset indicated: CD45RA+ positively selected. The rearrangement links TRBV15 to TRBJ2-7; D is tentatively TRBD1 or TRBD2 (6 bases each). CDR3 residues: CATSREGGFEQYF. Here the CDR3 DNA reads TGTGCCACCAGCCGGGAAGGGGGGTTCGAGCAGTACTTC.